Detailed here is one T cell receptor (beta chain). The antigen is undetermined. Looked up from germline, CDR1 is SGHRS and CDR2 is YFSETQ. CDR3 length equals 14 residues. V was pared by 0 bases and J by 4 bases, with 10 bases between. A universal primer site arose from template switching, and cDNA bore unique molecular identifiers. Each CDR3 protein is one row after TCRdb ran MiXCR on the 5' RACE reads. The sample has 690,000 or so distinct CDR3 sequences; 8.5% to 9.5% are singletons. The data stem from a study of identical twins. Findings and caveats of the study: The more abundant beta clonotypes in cord blood had fewer insertions, and memory repertoires did not show this.

The same data also went into a second study, on yellow fever vaccine responses in identical twins. From that report: Vaccine T cell responses of twins reportedly seemed partly convergent and partly personalized.

The chain has TRBV5-1 and TRBJ2-5; possibly TRBD1 for D (6 bases). Sequencing used PBMCs. The sequence was collected from a young woman in good health. The CDR3: CASSLGGLSETQYF. The CDR3, as DNA: TGCGCCAGCAGCTTGGGGGGGCTATCAGAGACCCAGTACTTC. The entire variable domain, with the rest obtained from reference TRBV5-1 and TRBJ2-5, is as follows: KAGVTQTPRYLIKTRGQQVTLSCSPISGHRSVSWYQQTPGQGLQFLFEYFSETQRNKGNFPGRFSGRQFSNSRSEMNVSTLELGDSALYLCASSLGGLSETQYFGPGTRLLVL.